The rows below give T cell receptor beta chains drawn from one sample of a study of T cell repertoires in cytomegalovirus infection. In TCRdb, the reads were re-called with MiXCR into one record per CDR3 protein. The sample includes approximately 500,000 distinct CDR3 sequences, more than 15% of them seen just once. Sequenced material: CD8+ T cells from PBMCs. These receptor sequences come from a human donor in good health (CMV status not recorded). Some clones in this sample may be carry-over from other donors' samples. CDR3s include the opening cysteine and the closing phenylalanine or tryptophan. D genes are given only for firm matches. Rows give clone size only sometimes, using once, few, many, or a class for an expanded clone.

TRBD2	TRBV24-1	TRBJ2-1	-	CATSDDRGGSYNEQFF	TGTGCCACCAGTGATGATCGGGGGGGATCCTACAATGAGCAGTTCTTC
-	TRBV12-5	TRBJ2-1	few	CASGFDGGLYNEQFF	TGTGCTAGTGGTTTCGACGGGGGACTCTACAATGAGCAGTTCTTC
-	TRBV27	TRBJ2-5	few	CASSLSGGVGETQYF	TGTGCCAGCAGTTTATCGGGGGGTGTGGGAGAGACCCAGTACTTC
TRBD2	TRBV27	TRBJ2-7	once	CASSPAGGSDEQYF	TGTGCCAGCAGTCCCGCCGGGGGGAGCGACGAGCAGTACTTC
TRBD1	TRBV5-3	TRBJ2-5	-	CASSLKREQGMEIQYF	TGTGCCAGCAGCTTAAAGAGGGAACAGGGGATGGAGATCCAGTACTTC
TRBD2	TRBV7-9	TRBJ2-1	few	CASSLVLAGGLSYNEQFF	TGTGCCAGCAGCTTAGTGTTAGCGGGGGGGCTGTCCTACAATGAGCAGTTCTTC
-	TRBV19	TRBJ2-1	many	CASSIRLAHNEQFF	TGTGCCAGTAGTATAAGGCTAGCGCACAATGAGCAGTTCTTC
-	TRBV7-9	TRBJ2-2	many	CASSLSAGRSGELFF	TGTGCCAGCAGCTTATCGGCAGGACGGTCCGGGGAGCTGTTTTTT
-	TRBV5-1	TRBJ1-1	few	CASSLVEEYTEAFF	TGCGCCAGCAGCTTGGTGGAGGAATACACTGAAGCTTTCTTT
TRBD1	TRBV6-1	TRBJ1-2	many	CASSGLDRVDGYTF	TGTGCCAGCAGTGGGCTGGACAGGGTGGACGGCTACACCTTC